The 29 T cell receptor beta chains below all came from one sample that was sequenced in a study of metastatic and nonmetastatic thyroid tumors. Thyroid surgery took place with no prior treatment in any patient. With MiXCR, TCRdb reprocessed the PCR reads. The sample records around 27,000 clones, more than 13% being singletons. Sample: blood. These receptors were obtained from a female donor with papillary thyroid cancer or a benign thyroid nodule (not recorded which). Some clones in this sample may be carry-over from other donors' samples.

This clone was counted at least ten times. This sequence joins TRBV10-3 and TRBJ2-3, with 10 bases aligning to TRBD2. The CDR3 contains 15 residues. Trimming cost V 1 base and J 3 bases; bases outside gene matches: 1. CDR1 and CDR2 from the germline V gene are ENHRY and SYGVKD. CDR3 sequence reads: CAISEWTSGTDTQYF. For the CDR3, the DNA is TGTGCCATCAGTGAGTGGACTAGCGGTACAGATACGCAGTATTTT.

This clone was picked up many times. The rearrangement links TRBV12-3 or TRBV12-4 to TRBJ2-1; TRBD2 agrees at 7 bases. Trimming removed 4 bases from V and 5 bases from J; junction bases left unmatched: 20. This CDR3 contains 19 residues. CDR3 amino acids: CASSSARRGLLALDNEQFF. CDR3 nucleotides: TGTGCCAGCAGTTCAGCCAGACGAGGGCTACTAGCGTTAGACAATGAGCAGTTCTTC.

This clone was counted many times. This chain links TRBV20-1 with TRBJ2-1; 11 bases are shared with TRBD2. The CDR3 has 16 residues. Trimming took 6 bases from V and 6 from J; bases not matched to a gene: 13. Germline V CDR1 and CDR2: DFQATT, SNEGSKA (reference sequence). The CDR3 DNA reads TGCAGTGCGGGTCTTGGGACTAGCGGAGCCCCCAATGAGCAGTTCTTC. Its protein product is CSAGLGTSGAPNEQFF.

At least ten counts were recorded for this clone. V is TRBV24-1 and J is TRBJ2-5; 9 positions match TRBD1. Per germline, CDR1 KGHDR and CDR2 SFDVKD. This CDR3 comprises 15 residues. After removal of 4 bases from V and 9 bases from J, the junction contained 11 bases not matched to a gene. CDR3 sequence: CATSDSGTGSVAQYF. CDR3 DNA sequence: TGTGCCACCAGTGACTCCGGGACAGGGTCCGTGGCCCAGTACTTC.

This clone was counted many times. The chain has TRBV30 and TRBJ1-1; 11 nucleotides match TRBD1. CDR3 length: 14 residues. V dropped 3 bases and J dropped 5; count of bases not matched to a gene: 5. Germline CDR1 and CDR2: GTSNPN and SVGIG (reference sequence). In DNA form, the CDR3 reads TGTGCCTGGAGCTGGACAGGGGGCTATACTGAAGCTTTCTTT. It yields the protein CAWSWTGGYTEAFF.

Many counts were recorded for this clone. This chain connects TRBV15 to TRBJ2-3; D gene unclear. The germline CDR1 and CDR2 sequences are LNHNV and YYDKDF (reference sequence). This CDR3 spans 13 amino acids. V lost 0 bases and J 6 bases, leaving 7 bases between the germline ends. This CDR3 reads CATSREELDTQYF. DNA for the CDR3: TGTGCCACCAGCAGAGAAGAGCTGGATACGCAGTATTTT.

This clone was seen ten or more times. V is TRBV4-2 and J is TRBJ2-2; possible D gene TRBD1, 5 bases. V dropped 3 bases and J dropped 4 bases, with 12 bases sitting between them. Germline V gene lookup returns CDR1 LGHNA and CDR2 YNFKEQ. The length of the CDR3 is 15 residues. CDR3 residues: CASSQERTRTGELFF. The CDR3 DNA follows: TGTGCCAGCAGCCAGGAGAGGACACGCACCGGGGAGCTGTTTTTT.

This clone was recorded at least ten times. A clone one base away is much larger, so this may be a read error. This chain uses TRBV11-3 with TRBJ1-2; 8 bases fit TRBD1. Germline-derived CDR1 and CDR2 are SGHNT and YENEEA. This CDR3 has 16 residues. CDR3 amino acids: CASSVDIRTGTYGYTF. CDR3 nucleotides: TGTGCCAGCAGCGTAGATATAAGGACAGGGACCTATGGCTACACCTTC.

This chain links TRBV6-2 or TRBV6-3 with TRBJ1-1; D is ambiguous. The CDR3 length is 13 residues. CDR1 and CDR2 from the germline V gene are MNHEY and SVGEGT. The V end was cut by 4 bases, the J end by 1 base, with 7 bases between. CDR3 coding DNA: TGTGCCAGCAGTTCGACCCAGAACACTGAAGCTTTCTTT. This gives the protein CASSSTQNTEAFF.

This clone was seen once. The genes are TRBV7-2 and TRBJ1-3; no firm D call. The germline V gene has CDR1 SGHTA and CDR2 FQGNSA. CDR3 length: 15 amino acids. The germline V and J ends were trimmed by 4 bases and 0 bases, with 10 bases remaining between them. Here the CDR3 reads CASSSTALSGNTIYF. CDR3 bases: TGTGCCAGCAGCTCCACCGCCCTCTCTGGAAACACCATATATTTT.

The rearrangement joins TRBV4-1 to TRBJ2-7; TRBD1 aligns across 8 bases. V was clipped by 3 bases and J by 7 bases; unmatched bases: 8. The germline gives CDR1 MGHRA, CDR2 YSYEKL. The CDR3 runs to 14 residues. The CDR3 DNA follows: TGCGCCAGCAGCCACCCGGGACAGGTGCGAGAGCAGTACTTC. It translates to CASSHPGQVREQYF.

Of note for this clone: A read error may explain this, as a much larger clone is one base away. This rearrangement joins TRBV11-2 to TRBJ1-5; weak D call: TRBD1 (5 bases). V was pared by 5 bases and J by 3 bases, with 32 bases between. The germline V gene has CDR1 SGHAT and CDR2 FQNNGV. This CDR3 has 21 amino acids. CDR3: CASSPVTSYGRDGLYNQPQHF. CDR3 sequence (DNA): TGTGCCAGCAGCCCCGTTACCTCCTACGGCAGGGACGGGTTATACAATCAGCCCCAGCATTTT. The whole variable domain, filled in from reference TRBV11-2 and TRBJ1-5, reads EAGVAQSPRYKIIEKRQSVAFWCNPISGHATLYWYQQILGQGPKLLIQFQNNGVVDDSQLPKDRFSAERLKGVDSTLKIQPAKLEDSAVYLCASSPVTSYGRDGLYNQPQHFGDGTRLSIL.

This clone was detected many times. This may be a read error, as it is one base from a much larger clone. This chain connects TRBV29-1 to TRBJ2-2; D is perhaps TRBD2 (5 bases). CDR3 length: 12 residues. CDR1 and CDR2 (germline): SQVTM, ANQGSEA. The DNA of the CDR3 is TGCAGCGTTCCCTCAACCGCCGGGGAGCTGCTTTTT. Encoded protein: CSVPSTAGELLF.

In this sample, this clone turned up many times. The chain carries TRBV7-8 and TRBJ2-7; 7 bases line up with TRBD2. Germline loops: CDR1 SGHVS, CDR2 FQNEAQ. The CDR3 contains 14 residues. The V segment lost 2 bases and the J segment 3 bases; nucleotides outside the gene matches: 4. The CDR3, as DNA: TGTGCCAGCAGCTTAAGGCAGCGGGGCTACGAGCAGTACTTC. Residues: CASSLRQRGYEQYF.

As for this clone: Germline is not matched at one junction end, which may reflect a read error. The gene calls are TRBV6-2 or TRBV6-3 and TRBJ2-1; a possible D gene is TRBD1 (6 bases). This CDR3 has 13 residues. Germline V gives CDR1 MNHEY, CDR2 SVGEGT. CDR3 DNA: TGTGTCAGCCGCCGGGACATGGGTAATGAGCAGTTCTTC. It codes for CVSRRDMGNEQFF.

Many counts were recorded for this clone. A much larger clone lies a single base off, so this may be a read error. This sequence joins TRBV10-1 and TRBJ2-2, with a tentative D call TRBD2 (5 bases). Trimming stripped 6 bases from V and 4 bases from J, with 21 bases between. Germline values: CDR1 WNHNN, CDR2 SYGVQD (reference sequence). This CDR3 region has 17 residues. Written as DNA, the CDR3 is TGCGCCAGCAGACCCGCAAGAGGGTGGTCCTCCACCGGGGAGCTGTTTTTT. This codes for CASRPARGWSSTGELFF.

This clone was recorded a few times. The junction does not match germline at one end; this may be a read error. The chain couples TRBV28 to TRBJ2-7; D might be TRBD1 (5 bases). Germline CDR1 and CDR2: MDHEN and SYDVKM. There are 13 residues in the CDR3. The CDR3, as DNA: TGTGCCAGCAGTCTGACAGTCCCCTATGAGCAGTACTTC. This codes for CASSLTVPYEQYF.

In this sample, this clone turned up many times. This sample also contains other DNA sequences that code for the same CDR3. The genes are TRBV28 and TRBJ1-1; possibly TRBD1 for D (6 bases). V was trimmed by 7 bases and J by 3 bases, leaving 12 bases between them. The CDR3 runs to 13 residues. Germline V gene lookup returns CDR1 MDHEN and CDR2 SYDVKM. The DNA for the CDR3 is TGTGCCAGCACCAAAGGGGGGCACACTGAAGCTTTCTTT. It codes for CASTKGGHTEAFF.

In this sample, this clone turned up many times. The gene calls are TRBV5-6 and TRBJ2-3; no clear D gene. Germline-derived CDR1 and CDR2 are SGHDT and YYEEEE. The CDR3 contains 13 residues. The V gene lost 2 bases and the J gene lost 9 bases, with 13 bases spanning the gap. CDR3 loop: CASSLAKNPTQYF. The CDR3 bases are TGTGCCAGCAGCTTAGCGAAAAACCCGACGCAGTATTTT.

This clone was found a few times. This sequence joins TRBV2 and TRBJ2-7; D is unclear. The CDR3 has 12 amino acids. V was trimmed by 4 bases and J by 2 bases, leaving 6 bases between them. Germline V gene data show CDR1 as SNHLY and CDR2 as FYNNEI. CDR3 loop: CASSATTYEQYF. DNA for the CDR3: TGTGCCAGCAGTGCTACTACCTACGAGCAGTACTTC.

This clone was recorded a few times. The rearrangement links TRBV6-1 to TRBJ1-2; 9 nucleotides align to TRBD1. Germline V lookup: CDR1 MNHNS, CDR2 SASEGT. The CDR3 extends over 13 amino acids. Trimming took 5 bases from V and 4 from J; bases not matched to a gene: 2. The CDR3 loop reads CASSSQGAYGYTF. CDR3 nucleotide sequence: TGTGCCAGCAGTTCACAGGGGGCCTATGGCTACACCTTC.

This clone was picked up many times. This sequence joins TRBV20-1 and TRBJ2-1, with unresolved D. Germline lookup yields CDR1 DFQATT and CDR2 SNEGSKA (reference sequence). The CDR3 has 14 residues. V gave up 3 bases and J gave up 0 bases, with 9 bases separating them. The CDR3 loop is CSARDLSSYNEQFF. In nucleotides, the CDR3 is TGCAGTGCTAGGGACCTCAGCTCCTACAATGAGCAGTTCTTC.

This clone was detected ten times or more. The chain is built from TRBV7-3 and TRBJ2-2; a weak D match, TRBD1 (5 bases). This CDR3 has 14 amino acids. V shed 3 bases and J shed 5 bases, with 10 bases lying between them. From germline, CDR1 is SGHTA and CDR2 FQGTGA. Here the CDR3 DNA reads TGTGCCAGCAGCTTTTCTCAGGGTACCGGGGAGCTGTTTTTT. It codes for CASSFSQGTGELFF.

In DNA form, the CDR3 reads TGTGCCAGCAGCTTAGGTGGCCTTAACACTGAAGCTTTCTTT. Protein sequence: CASSLGGLNTEAFF. V is TRBV11-3 and J is TRBJ1-1; D is unresolved. The CDR3 has 14 amino acids. Germline values: CDR1 SGHNT, CDR2 YENEEA. Trimming took off 1 base at V and 2 bases at J, with 8 bases between the two ends.

In this sample, this clone turned up many times. CDR3 in DNA: TGCGCCAGCAGCTCCAATACAGATACGCAGTATTTT. Residues: CASSSNTDTQYF. This rearrangement joins TRBV5-1 to TRBJ2-3; D ambiguous. CDR3 length: 12 amino acids. CDR1 SGHRS and CDR2 YFSETQ come from the germline V gene. Trimming pared 3 bases from V and 3 bases from J, leaving 5 bases between.

V gene TRBV11-2 combines with J gene TRBJ2-7; maybe TRBD1 (7 bases). The CDR3 is 17 residues long. Germline V CDR1 and CDR2: SGHAT, FQNNGV. The V and J ends lost 3 bases and 3 bases respectively, with 21 bases between them. The CDR3 protein is CASSFRAQGGQRYEQYF. The DNA for the CDR3 is TGTGCCAGCAGCTTCCGCGCCCAGGGGGGACAGCGCTACGAGCAGTACTTC.

This clone was recorded at least ten times. This chain links TRBV6-1 with TRBJ1-2; 7 bases align to TRBD1. Germline V lookup: CDR1 MNHNS, CDR2 SASEGT. J gave up 3 bases and V 4 bases, and 2 bases lay outside the gene matches. The CDR3 totals 13 residues. The CDR3 protein is CASSVDRYYGYTF. The CDR3 DNA follows: TGTGCCAGCAGTGTGGACAGGTACTATGGCTACACCTTC.

The chain joins TRBV9 to TRBJ2-2; D tentatively fits TRBD1 or TRBD2 (5 bases each). The germline V gene encodes CDR1 SGDLS and CDR2 YYNGEE. Trimming removed 0 bases at V and 1 base at J, with 10 bases between. The CDR3 runs to 16 residues. CDR3 in DNA: TGTGCCAGCAGCGTAGTGCCAGGGAGGAACACCGGGGAGCTGTTTTTT. Protein product: CASSVVPGRNTGELFF.

This clone showed up many times. V gene TRBV11-2 combines with J gene TRBJ2-1; D remains ambiguous. This CDR3 is built from 11 residues. Germline assignment: CDR1 SGHAT and CDR2 FQNNGV. V was cut by 2 bases and J by 12 bases, with 8 bases left in between. Written as DNA, the CDR3 is TGTGCCAGCAGCTTAAACCAATGGCAGTTCTTC. Translated, it gives CASSLNQWQFF.